The present TCR beta chain was sequenced within a study of CD8+CD57+ T cells in acquired aplastic anemia. Overall study context: The DNA of sorted CD4+ and CD8+ cells averaged 3.2 ug.

Sequenced patients had shown CD8+CD57+ cell expansion by flow cytometry. At the time of blood sampling, patients had not yet received any therapy. Profiles of TCR beta VDJ and CDR3 were generated from a genomic DNA template. TCRdb re-called the reads with MiXCR, one entry per CDR3 protein. The table records about 120,000 distinct CDR3 sequences, approximately 61% of them present only once. Germline V gives CDR1 SNHLY, CDR2 FYNNEI. The CDR3 runs 13 residues. The sample holds one count of this clonotype. The chain has TRBV2 and TRBJ2-4, with D perhaps assigned TRBD1 or TRBD2 (5 bases each). The J call may be faulty, since TRBJ2-7 better matches the DNA end. The sequence came from a human donor with aplastic anemia. The sample was sorted CD4+, CD8+, or CD8+CD57+ T cells (not recorded which) from PBMCs. The CDR3 DNA sequence: TGTGCCAGCAGATCATGGGGACCCCACGAGCAGTACTTC. Translation: CASRSWGPHEQYF.